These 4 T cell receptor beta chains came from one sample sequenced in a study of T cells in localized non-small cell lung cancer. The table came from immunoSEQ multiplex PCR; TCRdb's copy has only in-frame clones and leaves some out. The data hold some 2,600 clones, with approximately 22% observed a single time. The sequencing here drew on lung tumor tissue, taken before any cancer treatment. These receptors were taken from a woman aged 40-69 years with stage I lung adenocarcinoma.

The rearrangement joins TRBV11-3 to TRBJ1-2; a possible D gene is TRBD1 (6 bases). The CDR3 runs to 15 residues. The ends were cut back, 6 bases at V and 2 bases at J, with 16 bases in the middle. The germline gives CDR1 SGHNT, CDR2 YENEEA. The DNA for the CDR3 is TGTGCCAGCAGAAGCGTAGGGGGAGTGAACTATGGCTACACCTTC. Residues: CASRSVGGVNYGYTF.

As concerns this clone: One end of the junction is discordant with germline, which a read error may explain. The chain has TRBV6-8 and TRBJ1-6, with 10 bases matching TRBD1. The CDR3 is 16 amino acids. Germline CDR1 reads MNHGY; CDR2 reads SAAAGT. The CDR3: CASSDSPGQGNSPLHF. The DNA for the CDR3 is TGTGCCAGCAGTGACTCGCCGGGACAGGGGAATTCACCCCTCCACTTT.

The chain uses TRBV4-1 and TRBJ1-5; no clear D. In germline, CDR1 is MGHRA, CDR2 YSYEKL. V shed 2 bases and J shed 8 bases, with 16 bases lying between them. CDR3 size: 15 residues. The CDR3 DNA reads TGCGCCAGCAGCCAAAGGCCAGGTTCTCAGGAGCCCCAGCATTTT. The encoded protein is CASSQRPGSQEPQHF.

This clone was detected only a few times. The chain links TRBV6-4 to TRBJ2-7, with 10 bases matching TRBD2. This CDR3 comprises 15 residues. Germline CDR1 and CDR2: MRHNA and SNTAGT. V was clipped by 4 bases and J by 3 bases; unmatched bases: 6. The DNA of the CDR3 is TGTGCCAGCAGTGCCGCTAGCGGGGGAATCTACGAGCAGTACTTC. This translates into CASSAASGGIYEQYF.